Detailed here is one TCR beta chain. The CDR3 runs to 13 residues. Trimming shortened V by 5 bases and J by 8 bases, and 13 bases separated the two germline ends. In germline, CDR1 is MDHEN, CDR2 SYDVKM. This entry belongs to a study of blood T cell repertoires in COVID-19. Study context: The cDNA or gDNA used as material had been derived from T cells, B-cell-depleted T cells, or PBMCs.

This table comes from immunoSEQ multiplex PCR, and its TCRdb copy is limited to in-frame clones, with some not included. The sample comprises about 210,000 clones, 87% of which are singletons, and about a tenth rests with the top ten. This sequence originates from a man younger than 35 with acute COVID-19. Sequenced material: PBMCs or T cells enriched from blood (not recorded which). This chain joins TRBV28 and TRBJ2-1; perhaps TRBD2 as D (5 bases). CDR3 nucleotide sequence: TGTGCCAGCAGTCCGGGGAACCTAGATGAGCAGTTCTTC. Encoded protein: CASSPGNLDEQFF.